Presented here are 21 T cell receptor beta chains from one specimen sequenced in a study of cytomegalovirus exposure and HLA in healthy donors. The PCR used 60 Vbeta and 13 Jbeta primers. TCRdb keeps only in-frame clones here, not all; method: immunoSEQ multiplex PCR. This table has around 140,000 clones, 80% appearing once. Sequenced input: PBMCs. These receptors were taken from a man aged 35 to 55 in good health and CMV-seronegative.

This clone was seen only once. The chain is built from TRBV18 and TRBJ1-2; D remains ambiguous. CDR3 length equals 15 residues. V was cut by 3 bases and J by 8 bases, with 19 bases left in between. Looked up from germline, CDR1 is KGHSH and CDR2 is LQKENI. The CDR3: CASSPVGANLGGYTF. The DNA for the CDR3 is TGTGCCAGCTCACCTGTAGGAGCGAACTTAGGAGGCTACACCTTC.

V is TRBV5-5 and J is TRBJ2-7; the match to TRBD1 covers 7 bases. The germline V gene has CDR1 SGHKS and CDR2 YYEKEE (reference sequence). Unmatched junction bases numbered 2, after V lost 5 bases and J lost 0 bases. The CDR3 runs 13 residues. The CDR3 DNA follows: TGTGCCAGCAGTAGACAGGGCTCCTACGAGCAGTACTTC. It is translated as CASSRQGSYEQYF.

The rearrangement joins TRBV13 to TRBJ2-1; D is ambiguous. This CDR3 region has 14 residues. CDR1 and CDR2 (germline): PRHDT, FYEKMQ (reference sequence). Trimming left V 0 bases short and J 1 base short, with 4 bases between. The CDR3 spells CASSLGRSYNEQFF. CDR3 DNA sequence: TGTGCCAGCAGCTTAGGTCGGTCCTACAATGAGCAGTTCTTC.

V gene TRBV28 combines with J gene TRBJ1-1, with D possibly being TRBD1 (5 bases). From germline, CDR1 is MDHEN and CDR2 SYDVKM. The CDR3 is 14 amino acids. The V end was cut by 5 bases, the J end by 3 bases, with 13 bases between. CDR3 loop: CASSPYGADTEAFF. Written as DNA, the CDR3 is TGTGCCAGCAGTCCTTATGGGGCGGACACTGAAGCTTTCTTT. The whole variable domain, remainder taken from reference TRBV28 and TRBJ1-1, is DVKVTQSSRYLVKRTGEKVFLECVQDMDHENMFWYRQDPGLGLRLIYFSYDVKMKEKGDIPEGYSVSREKKERFSLILESASTNQTSMYLCASSPYGADTEAFFGQGTRLTVV.

This sequence joins TRBV7-9 and TRBJ2-3; a weak D match, TRBD2 (6 bases). CDR1 SEHNR and CDR2 FQNEAQ come from the germline V gene (reference sequence). The CDR3 totals 16 residues. The V end was cut by 0 bases, the J end by 4 bases, with 14 bases between. CDR3 DNA sequence: TGTGCCAGCAGCTTAGCGGGGGGAAGGTTCCCAGATACGCAGTATTTT. Protein product: CASSLAGGRFPDTQYF.

The V and J genes are TRBV5-6 and TRBJ1-2; no reliable D call. V was cut by 3 bases and J by 7 bases, with 19 bases left in between. Germline-derived CDR1 and CDR2 are SGHDT and YYEEEE. The CDR3 runs to 15 residues. CDR3 nucleotides: TGTGCCAGCAGCTACCTGGGTGCATCGGGTCTTGGCTACACCTTC. This codes for CASSYLGASGLGYTF.

The chain joins TRBV27 to TRBJ1-2; the D gene is possibly TRBD1 (5 bases). Germline CDR1 MNHEY, CDR2 SMNVEV (reference sequence). There are 14 residues in the CDR3. V was trimmed by 5 bases and J by 1 base, leaving 11 bases between them. Here the CDR3 reads CASSNNRLNYGYTF. As DNA, the CDR3 is TGTGCCAGCAGTAATAACAGGCTTAACTATGGCTACACCTTC.

This rearrangement joins TRBV2 to TRBJ1-2; 7 positions agree with TRBD1. The CDR3 loop spans 11 amino acids. From germline, CDR1 is SNHLY and CDR2 FYNNEI. With V trimmed by 4 bases and J by 7 bases, 0 bases remained unmatched. CDR3 loop: CASSAGGGYTF. CDR3 coding DNA: TGTGCCAGCAGTGCAGGGGGTGGCTACACCTTC.

Only a few counts were recorded for this clone. The chain is built from TRBV2 and TRBJ1-4; 7 bases agree with TRBD1. Germline CDR1 is SNHLY and CDR2 is FYNNEI. The CDR3 spans 13 residues. V shed 7 bases, J shed 4 bases, and the junction held 3 bases outside the gene matches. In nucleotides, the CDR3 is TGTGCCAGCATAGGGACAGTTAATGAAAAACTGTTTTTT. It codes for CASIGTVNEKLFF.

The rearrangement joins TRBV5-1 to TRBJ1-4; D remains ambiguous. V lost 3 bases and J 2 bases, leaving 8 bases between the germline ends. Germline CDR1 and CDR2: SGHRS and YFSETQ. The CDR3 is made up of 14 amino acids. DNA of the CDR3: TGCGCCAGCAGCTCGCAGGCGACTAATGAAAAACTGTTTTTT. Amino acids: CASSSQATNEKLFF.

This chain joins TRBV7-8 and TRBJ2-1; D not certain. In germline, CDR1 is SGHVS, CDR2 FQNEAQ. The CDR3 has 14 amino acids. V dropped 5 bases and J dropped 3 bases, with 11 bases sitting between them. The CDR3 nucleotides are TGTGCCAGCAGCCCCGTCCGGGTCTACAATGAGCAGTTCTTC. Residues: CASSPVRVYNEQFF.

This clone was picked up one time. V is TRBV5-1 and J is TRBJ1-1; TRBD1 matches at 9 bases. Germline V gene sequence: CDR1 SGHRS, CDR2 YFSETQ. Trimming took 4 bases from V and 4 from J; bases not matched to a gene: 11. CDR3 length equals 16 residues. The CDR3 is CASSHRDRDVITEAFF. The CDR3 nucleotides read TGCGCCAGCAGCCATAGGGACAGGGATGTAATCACTGAAGCTTTCTTT.

The CDR3 loop reads CASDRDRRQYF. Written as DNA, the CDR3 is TGTGCCAGCGACAGGGACAGGCGGCAGTACTTC. This chain uses TRBV27 with TRBJ2-7; 8 positions agree with TRBD1. V lost 8 bases, J lost 9 bases, and 6 bases stayed unmatched. There are 11 residues in the CDR3. From germline, CDR1 is MNHEY and CDR2 SMNVEV (reference sequence).

The chain joins TRBV5-1 to TRBJ1-1, with D possibly being TRBD1 (6 bases). Trimming cost V 0 bases and J 0 bases, with 15 bases left between them. The CDR3 length is 17 residues. Germline CDR1 and CDR2: SGHRS and YFSETQ. CDR3 bases: TGCGCCAGCAGCTTGGGGCTACAGGGAGGGGTGAACACTGAAGCTTTCTTT. Protein: CASSLGLQGGVNTEAFF.

V and J are TRBV11-2 and TRBJ1-1, with D hard to call. CDR1 and CDR2 from the germline V gene are SGHAT and FQNNGV. Trimming left V 4 bases short and J 0 bases short, with 9 bases between. The CDR3 is 14 amino acids. CDR3 region: CASSSFALNTEAFF. In DNA form, the CDR3 reads TGTGCCAGCAGCTCATTCGCGCTGAACACTGAAGCTTTCTTT.

The chain is built from TRBV5-1 and TRBJ1-1, with 10 bases that match TRBD1. The CDR3 is 15 residues long. J lost 4 bases, V lost 3 bases, and 6 bases had no gene match. Germline CDR1 is SGHRS and CDR2 is YFSETQ. CDR3 sequence: CASSSDGTGATEAFF. For the CDR3, the DNA is TGCGCCAGCAGCTCCGACGGGACAGGGGCCACTGAAGCTTTCTTT.

The rearrangement joins TRBV5-1 to TRBJ2-7, with 8 bases identical to TRBD1. Per the germline V gene, CDR1 is SGHRS and CDR2 is YFSETQ. This CDR3 has 14 amino acids. With V trimmed by 7 bases and J by 4 bases, 10 bases remained unmatched. CDR3 amino acids: CASHLTGTGYEQYF. The CDR3, as DNA: TGCGCCAGCCACCTTACCGGGACAGGATACGAGCAGTACTTC.

The gene calls are TRBV7-2 and TRBJ2-6; 8 nucleotides agree with TRBD1. The V gene's germline CDR1 is SGHTA and CDR2 FQGNSA. CDR3 size: 18 residues. Unmatched junction bases numbered 8, after V lost 4 bases and J lost 0 bases. The CDR3 loop reads CASSSKGTGPSGANVLTF. The CDR3 DNA is TGTGCCAGCAGCTCAAAGGGGACAGGTCCCTCTGGGGCCAACGTCCTGACTTTC.

This clone was observed once. V gene TRBV29-1 combines with J gene TRBJ1-1; tentatively, D is TRBD1 (6 bases). Germline loops: CDR1 SQVTM, CDR2 ANQGSEA. V dropped 6 bases and J dropped 0 bases, with 11 bases sitting between them. This CDR3 region has 13 residues. CDR3 DNA sequence: TGCAGCGTAGGACAGCGCGTGAACACTGAAGCTTTCTTT. It yields the protein CSVGQRVNTEAFF.

The chain carries TRBV5-6 and TRBJ2-4; 7 bases fit TRBD1. Germline trimming cut 6 bases from V and 12 bases from J; bases unmatched to any gene: 6. The CDR3 is 11 amino acids. Per germline, CDR1 SGHDT and CDR2 YYEEEE. The CDR3 protein is CASNRGGDQYF. The CDR3 nucleotides read TGTGCCAGCAACAGGGGTGGCGATCAGTACTTC.

The chain links TRBV6-4 to TRBJ1-1; 9 bases agree with TRBD1. Looked up from germline, CDR1 is MRHNA and CDR2 is SNTAGT. This CDR3 spans 14 amino acids. The trim removed 6 bases at V and 6 bases at J, leaving 8 bases unmatched. DNA of the CDR3: TGTGCCAGCAGGGTTGACAGGGGGGGTTCTGAAGCTTTCTTT. Residues: CASRVDRGGSEAFF.